This TCR beta chain was obtained from a study of cytomegalovirus exposure and HLA in healthy donors. PCR primers comprised 60 Vbeta and 13 Jbeta primers. This table comes from immunoSEQ multiplex PCR, and its TCRdb copy is limited to in-frame clones, with some not included. Of 150,000 to 200,000 clones in the sample, roughly 79% are singletons; the top ten hold about a tenth. V was trimmed by 10 bases and J by 0 bases, leaving 14 bases between them. This CDR3 contains 14 residues. The V gene's germline CDR1 is SNHLY and CDR2 FYNNEI. General observations from the study: It was reported that the classifier diagnosed cytomegalovirus status with high specificity and sensitivity in both the original and validation cohorts.

Worth noting for this clone: Its antigen is not identified.

This receptor was identified in a man aged 18 to 35 in good health and CMV-seropositive. This chain links TRBV2 with TRBJ2-3, with D possibly matching TRBD2 (6 bases). Input material: PBMCs. The CDR3 loop is CATNSGGSTDTQYF. For the CDR3, the DNA is TGTGCCACCAATAGTGGGGGGAGCACAGATACGCAGTATTTT.